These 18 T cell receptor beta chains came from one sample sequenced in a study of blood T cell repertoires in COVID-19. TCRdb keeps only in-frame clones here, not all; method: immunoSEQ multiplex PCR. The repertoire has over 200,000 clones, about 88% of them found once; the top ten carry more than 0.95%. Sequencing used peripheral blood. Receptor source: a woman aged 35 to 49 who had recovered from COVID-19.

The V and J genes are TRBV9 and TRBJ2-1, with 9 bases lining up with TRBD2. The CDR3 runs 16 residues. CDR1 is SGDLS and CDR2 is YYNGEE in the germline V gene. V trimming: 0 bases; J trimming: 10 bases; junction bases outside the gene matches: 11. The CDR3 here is CASSVVSSGIRGEQFF. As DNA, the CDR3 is TGTGCCAGCAGCGTAGTTTCTAGCGGGATCCGGGGGGAGCAGTTCTTC.

CDR3 residues: CASSEGVRGMNTEAFF. In nucleotides, the CDR3 is TGTGCCAGCAGTGAAGGGGTCAGGGGGATGAACACTGAAGCTTTCTTT. V gene TRBV2 combines with J gene TRBJ1-1, with TRBD1 identical over 7 bases. Germline-derived CDR1 and CDR2 are SNHLY and FYNNEI. V lost 1 base, J lost 0 bases, and 5 bases stayed unmatched. This CDR3 comprises 16 residues.

The CDR3 loop reads CASSPGPFSGRARREQYF. The DNA for the CDR3 is TGCGCCAGCAGCCCCGGTCCTTTTAGCGGGAGGGCCCGGCGGGAGCAGTACTTC. The chain couples TRBV4-1 to TRBJ2-7; 11 bases agree with TRBD2. The germline V gene encodes CDR1 MGHRA and CDR2 YSYEKL. The CDR3 is made up of 18 amino acids. Unmatched junction bases numbered 18, after V lost 4 bases and J lost 7 bases.

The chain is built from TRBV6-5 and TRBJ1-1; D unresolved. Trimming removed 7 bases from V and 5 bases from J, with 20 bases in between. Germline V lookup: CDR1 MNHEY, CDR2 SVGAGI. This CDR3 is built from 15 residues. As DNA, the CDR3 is TGTGCCAGCACCTACCCGGGAGGTCCGGGGACTGAAGCTTTCTTT. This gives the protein CASTYPGGPGTEAFF.

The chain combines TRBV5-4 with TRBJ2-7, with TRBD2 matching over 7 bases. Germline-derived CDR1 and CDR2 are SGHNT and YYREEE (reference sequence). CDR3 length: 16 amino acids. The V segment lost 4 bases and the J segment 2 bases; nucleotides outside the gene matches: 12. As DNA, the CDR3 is TGTGCCAGCAGCCGGGGTGCCGCTAGCGGTGCCTACGAGCAGTACTTC. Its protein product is CASSRGAASGAYEQYF.

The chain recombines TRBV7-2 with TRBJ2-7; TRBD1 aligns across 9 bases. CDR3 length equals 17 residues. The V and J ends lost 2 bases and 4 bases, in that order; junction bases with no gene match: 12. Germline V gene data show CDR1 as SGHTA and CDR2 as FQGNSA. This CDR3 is CASSLTQGAPIRYEQYF. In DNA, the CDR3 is TGTGCCAGCAGCTTAACACAGGGGGCCCCAATAAGGTACGAGCAGTACTTC.

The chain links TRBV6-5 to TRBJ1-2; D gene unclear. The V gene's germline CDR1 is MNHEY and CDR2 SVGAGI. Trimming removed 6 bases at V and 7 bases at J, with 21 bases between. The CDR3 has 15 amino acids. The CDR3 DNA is TGTGCCAGCAGCCCCACGGGAGGCGGGTCGTTTGGCTACACCTTC. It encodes CASSPTGGGSFGYTF.

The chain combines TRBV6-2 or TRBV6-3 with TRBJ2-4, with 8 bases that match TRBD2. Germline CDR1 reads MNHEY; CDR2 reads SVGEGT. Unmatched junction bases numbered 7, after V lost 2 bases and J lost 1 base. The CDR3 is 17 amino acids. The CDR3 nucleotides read TGTGCCAGCAGTTACCGGGCGCGGGAGGAGGCCAAAAACATTCAGTACTTC. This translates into CASSYRAREEAKNIQYF.

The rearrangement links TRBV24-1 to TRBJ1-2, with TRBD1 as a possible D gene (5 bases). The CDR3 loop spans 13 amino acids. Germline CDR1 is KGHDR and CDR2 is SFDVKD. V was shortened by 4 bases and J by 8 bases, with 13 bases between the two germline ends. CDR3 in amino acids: CATSETRAGGYTF. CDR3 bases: TGTGCCACCAGTGAGACCAGGGCTGGCGGCTACACCTTC.

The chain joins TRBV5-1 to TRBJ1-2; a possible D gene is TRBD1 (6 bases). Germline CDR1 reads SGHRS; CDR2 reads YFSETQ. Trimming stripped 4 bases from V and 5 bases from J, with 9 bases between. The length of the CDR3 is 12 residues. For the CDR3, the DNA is TGCGCCAGCAGCCTCGACAGGTATGGCTACACCTTC. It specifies CASSLDRYGYTF.

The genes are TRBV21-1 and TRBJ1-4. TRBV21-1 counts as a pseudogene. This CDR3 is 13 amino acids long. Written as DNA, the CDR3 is TGTGCCAGCCGGGGGGCAACTAATGAAAAACTGTTTTTT. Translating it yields CASRGATNEKLFF.

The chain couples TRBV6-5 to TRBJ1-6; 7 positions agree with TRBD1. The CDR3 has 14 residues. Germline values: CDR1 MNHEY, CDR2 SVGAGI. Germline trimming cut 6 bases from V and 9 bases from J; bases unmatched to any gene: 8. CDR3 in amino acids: CASSRDRAGSPLHF. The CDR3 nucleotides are TGTGCCAGCAGCCGTGACAGGGCGGGTTCACCCCTCCACTTT.

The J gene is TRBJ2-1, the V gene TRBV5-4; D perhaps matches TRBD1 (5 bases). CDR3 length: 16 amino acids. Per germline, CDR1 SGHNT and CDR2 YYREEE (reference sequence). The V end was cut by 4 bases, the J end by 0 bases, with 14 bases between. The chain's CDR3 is CASSLQGARSYNEQFF. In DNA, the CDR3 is TGTGCCAGCAGCCTCCAGGGCGCTCGCTCCTACAATGAGCAGTTCTTC.

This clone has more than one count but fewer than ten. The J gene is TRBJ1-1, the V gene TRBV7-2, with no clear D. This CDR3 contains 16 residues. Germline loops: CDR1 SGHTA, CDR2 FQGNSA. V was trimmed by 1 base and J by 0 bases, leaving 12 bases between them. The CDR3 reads CASSLVGRSLNTEAFF. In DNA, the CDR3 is TGTGCCAGCAGCTTAGTTGGGAGGTCCCTGAACACTGAAGCTTTCTTT.

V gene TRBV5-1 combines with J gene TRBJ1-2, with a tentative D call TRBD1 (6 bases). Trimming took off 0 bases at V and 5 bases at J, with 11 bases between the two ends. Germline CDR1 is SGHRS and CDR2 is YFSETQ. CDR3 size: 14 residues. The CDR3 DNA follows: TGCGCCAGCAGCTTGGCCGGGGGGCAGTATGGCTACACCTTC. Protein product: CASSLAGGQYGYTF.

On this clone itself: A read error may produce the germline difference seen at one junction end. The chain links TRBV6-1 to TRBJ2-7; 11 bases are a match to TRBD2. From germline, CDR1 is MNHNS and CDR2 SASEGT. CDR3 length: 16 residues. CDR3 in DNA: TGTGCCAGCAGTGAAGCTAGGGCTAGCGGGAGGTACGGGCAGTACTTC. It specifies CASSEARASGRYGQYF.

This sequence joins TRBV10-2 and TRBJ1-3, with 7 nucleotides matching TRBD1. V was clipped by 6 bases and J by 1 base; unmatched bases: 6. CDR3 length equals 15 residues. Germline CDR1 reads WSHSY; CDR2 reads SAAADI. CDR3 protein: CASRPRQGSGNTIYF. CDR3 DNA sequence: TGCGCCAGCAGACCCAGACAGGGATCTGGAAACACCATATATTTT.

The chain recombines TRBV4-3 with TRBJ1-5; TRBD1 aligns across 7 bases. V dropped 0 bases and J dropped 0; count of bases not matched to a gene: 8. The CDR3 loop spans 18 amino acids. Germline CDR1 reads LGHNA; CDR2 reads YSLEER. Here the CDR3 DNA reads TGCGCCAGCAGCCAAGATCCCCCAGGGGGTTATAGCAATCAGCCCCAGCATTTT. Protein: CASSQDPPGGYSNQPQHF.